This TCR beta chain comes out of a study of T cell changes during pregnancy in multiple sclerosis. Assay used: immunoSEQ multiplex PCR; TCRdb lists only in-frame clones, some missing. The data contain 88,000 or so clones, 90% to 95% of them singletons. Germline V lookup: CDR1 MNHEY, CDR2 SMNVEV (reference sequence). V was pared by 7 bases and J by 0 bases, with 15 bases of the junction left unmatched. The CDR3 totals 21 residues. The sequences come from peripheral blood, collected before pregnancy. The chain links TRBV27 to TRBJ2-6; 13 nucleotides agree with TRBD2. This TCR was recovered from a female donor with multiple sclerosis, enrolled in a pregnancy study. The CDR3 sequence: CASTPTSGRVPFISGANVLTF. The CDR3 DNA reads TGTGCCAGCACTCCAACTAGCGGGAGGGTCCCTTTTATCTCTGGGGCCAACGTCCTGACTTTC.